Only a few counts were recorded for the clone carrying this TCR beta chain. Antigen unknown. This beta chain appears as a stray read in a library generated for alpha chains; its size is not informative. MiXCR was run by TCRdb on the 5' RACE reads, yielding one entry per CDR3 protein. The table has 2,000 to 2,500 distinct CDR3 sequences, 23% seen once. These data originate in a study of spatial heterogeneity in lung cancer. Study-level findings and limits: Expanded intratumoral alpha and beta TCR counts tracked tumor mutation counts.

The germline CDR1 and CDR2 sequences are LNHDA and SQIVND (reference sequence). The ends lost 6 bases at V and 3 bases at J; junction bases unmatched: 7. The CDR3 is 14 amino acids. Time point reported: sample taken at primary tumor resection. Samples were obtained from some 70 donors, all untreated early-stage non-small cell lung cancer patients. This chain joins TRBV19 and TRBJ2-5, with TRBD2 identical over 7 bases. This TCR was recovered from a male donor with early-stage non-small cell lung cancer. The sequences come from lung tumor tissue, collected at surgery. The chain's CDR3 is CASSQAGFKETQYF. CDR3 DNA: TGTGCCAGTAGCCAAGCGGGATTTAAAGAGACCCAGTACTTC.